This T cell receptor (beta chain) emerged from a study of Graves' ophthalmopathy and Graves' hyperthyroidism. Clinicians made diagnoses from clinical symptoms, serum thyroxine, TRAb, thyroid ultrasound and orbital computed tomography. The CDR3 has 14 residues. The V segment lost 2 bases and the J segment 2 bases; nucleotides outside the gene matches: 2. Germline V gives CDR1 MNHEY, CDR2 SVGAGI. RNA transcripts were the source from which TCR beta CDR3 regions were amplified. The authors performed first-round RT-PCR with HTBI primers and then a second-round multiplex PCR. TCRdb itself ran the multiplex PCR reads through MiXCR, one entry per CDR3 protein. The sample carries hundreds of thousands of distinct CDR3 sequences, about 20% recorded once. This clonotype was counted many times.

The chain has TRBV6-5 and TRBJ2-7; 8 nucleotides match TRBD2. The source is a woman aged 18-30 years with stable Graves' hyperthyroidism. Some clones in this sample may be carry-over from other donors' samples. Material for sequencing was peripheral blood. The CDR3 spells CASSYAGGPYEQYF. CDR3 bases: TGTGCCAGCAGTTACGCGGGAGGCCCCTACGAGCAGTACTTC.